This T cell receptor (beta chain) originates from a study of T-cell memory formation after mild COVID-19. Study-level background: Largely donor-specific sequence clusters came from a couple of donors.

TCRdb reprocessed the 5' RACE reads via MiXCR and lists one record per CDR3 protein. The sample includes 250,000 or so distinct CDR3 sequences, about a sixth seen only once; the top ten take roughly 24%. The ends were cut back, 4 bases at V and 0 bases at J, with 17 bases in the middle. Germline V lookup: CDR1 SGHDT, CDR2 YYEEEE. The CDR3 has 17 amino acids. This clonotype was recorded a few times. The sample consisted of PBMCs or a T cell subset sorted from them (not recorded which). The chain employs TRBV5-6 and TRBJ2-1, with D maybe TRBD1 (6 bases). This receptor was taken from a man younger than 35 who had mild COVID-19 (a few samples of this study predate the infection). Cell type and time point are not known. CDR3 sequence reads: CASSPLDSLNSYNEQFF. The CDR3 DNA is TGTGCCAGCAGCCCTCTGGACAGTTTAAACTCCTACAATGAGCAGTTCTTC.